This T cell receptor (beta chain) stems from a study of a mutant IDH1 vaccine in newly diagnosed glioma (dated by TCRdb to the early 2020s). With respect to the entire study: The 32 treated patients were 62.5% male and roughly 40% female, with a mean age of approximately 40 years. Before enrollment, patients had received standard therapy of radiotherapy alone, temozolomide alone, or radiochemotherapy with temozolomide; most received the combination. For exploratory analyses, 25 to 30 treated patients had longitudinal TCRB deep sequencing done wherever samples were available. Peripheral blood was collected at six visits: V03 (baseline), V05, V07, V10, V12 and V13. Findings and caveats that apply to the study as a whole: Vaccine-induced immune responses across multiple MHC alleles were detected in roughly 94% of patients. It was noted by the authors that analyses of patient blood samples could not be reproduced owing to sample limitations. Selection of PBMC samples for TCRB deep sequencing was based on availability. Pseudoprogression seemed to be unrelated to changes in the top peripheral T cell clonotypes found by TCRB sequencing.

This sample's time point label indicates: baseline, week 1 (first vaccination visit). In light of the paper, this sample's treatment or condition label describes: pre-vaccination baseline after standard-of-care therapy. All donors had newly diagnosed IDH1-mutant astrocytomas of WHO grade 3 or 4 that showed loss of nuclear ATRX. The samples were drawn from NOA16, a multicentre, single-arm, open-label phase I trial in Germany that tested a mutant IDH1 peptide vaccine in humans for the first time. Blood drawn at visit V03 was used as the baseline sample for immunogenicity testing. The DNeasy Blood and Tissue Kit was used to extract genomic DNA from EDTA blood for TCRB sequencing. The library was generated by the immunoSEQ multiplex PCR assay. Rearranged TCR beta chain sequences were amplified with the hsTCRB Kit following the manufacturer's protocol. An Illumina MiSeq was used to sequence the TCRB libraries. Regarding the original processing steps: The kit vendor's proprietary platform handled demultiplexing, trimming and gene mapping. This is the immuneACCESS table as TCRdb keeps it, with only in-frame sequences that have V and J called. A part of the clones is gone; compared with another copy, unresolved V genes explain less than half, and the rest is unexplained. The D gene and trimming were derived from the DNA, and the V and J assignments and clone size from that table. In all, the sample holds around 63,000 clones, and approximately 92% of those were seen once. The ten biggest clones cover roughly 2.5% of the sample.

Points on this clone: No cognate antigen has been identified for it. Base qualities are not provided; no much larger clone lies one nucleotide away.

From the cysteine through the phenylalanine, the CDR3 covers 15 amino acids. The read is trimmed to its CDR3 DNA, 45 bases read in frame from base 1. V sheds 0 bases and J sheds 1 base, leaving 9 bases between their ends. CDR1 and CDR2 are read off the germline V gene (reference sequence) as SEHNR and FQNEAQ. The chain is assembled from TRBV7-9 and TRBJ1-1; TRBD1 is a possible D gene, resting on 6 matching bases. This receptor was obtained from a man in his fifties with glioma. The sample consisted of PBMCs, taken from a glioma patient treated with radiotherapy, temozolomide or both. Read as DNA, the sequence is TGTGCCAGCAGCTTAGCCCAGGGACAGAACACTGAAGCTTTCTTT. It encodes CASSLAQGQNTEAFF. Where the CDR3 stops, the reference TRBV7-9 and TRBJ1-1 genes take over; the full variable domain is DTGVSQNPRHKITKRGQNVTFRCDPISEHNRLYWYRQTLGQGPEFLTYFQNEAQLEKSRLLSDRFSAERPKGSFSTLEIQRTEQGDSAMYLCASSLAQGQNTEAFFGQGTRLTVV.